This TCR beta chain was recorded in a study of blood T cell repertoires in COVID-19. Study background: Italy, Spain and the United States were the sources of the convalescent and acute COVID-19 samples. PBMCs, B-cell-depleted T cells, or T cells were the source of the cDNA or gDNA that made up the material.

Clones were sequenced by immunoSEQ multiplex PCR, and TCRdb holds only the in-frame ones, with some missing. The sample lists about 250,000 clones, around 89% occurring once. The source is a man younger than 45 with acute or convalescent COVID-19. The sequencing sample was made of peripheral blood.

The CDR3, as DNA: TGTGCCAGCAGTTCTCAGAAGACAGATACGCAGTATTTT. Translation gives CASSSQKTDTQYF. The gene calls are TRBV27 and TRBJ2-3; D uncertain. This CDR3 spans 13 amino acids. Per the germline V gene, CDR1 is MNHEY and CDR2 is SMNVEV (reference sequence). Trimming cost V 4 bases and J 3 bases, with 8 bases left between them.